This T cell receptor (beta chain) was captured in a study of monozygotic twins with inflammatory bowel disease. The CDR3 has 14 residues. The germline V gene encodes CDR1 SGHRS and CDR2 YFSETQ. TCRdb re-called the 5' RACE reads; one entry per CDR3 protein, DNA not given. The ten top clones account for roughly 1.2%, within a sample of about 150,000 distinct CDR3 sequences. The sample was blood. This rearrangement joins TRBV5-1 to TRBJ1-2. The clonotype originates from a human donor with ulcerative colitis or Crohn's disease, or a healthy co-twin of an affected twin (not recorded which). CDR3: CASSLVGRDYGYTF.